The source of this T cell receptor (beta chain) is a study of cytomegalovirus exposure and HLA in healthy donors. General observations from the study: The study recorded 164 TCR beta chains that were cytomegalovirus-associated. V- and J-gene trimming in TCR beta was tied to a missense DCLRE1C variant by an analysis performed later.

Each donor's status was that of a healthy bone marrow donor. The PCR made use of 60 Vbeta and 13 Jbeta primers. The method was immunoSEQ multiplex PCR; TCRdb's version includes in-frame clones alone and lacks a portion of them. Counted here are 150,000 to 200,000 clones, 70% to 90% occurring once; the ten biggest clones make up approximately 2%. This clone showed up just once. Its antigen remains unknown. At one end the junction does not follow the germline gene, possibly because of a read error. The CDR3 runs 19 residues. The V gene's germline CDR1 is SSHAT and CDR2 FNYEAQ (reference sequence). The source material was PBMCs. V usage is TRBV7-7 and J usage is TRBJ2-1; 9 bases match TRBD1. The TCR sequence derives from a woman aged 18-30 years in good health and CMV-seronegative. CDR3 bases: TGTGCTAGCAGCTCCGGACAGGGGACCGTTGGGGTCCCCCCCAATGAGCAGTTCTTC. This codes for CASSSGQGTVGVPPNEQFF.